This T cell receptor beta chain was sequenced for a study of human T cells and chemical hapten exposure. Study outcomes and limitations: Expanded TCRs produced significantly more large CDR3 similarity clusters than controls did.

The library labeled individual cDNA molecules by adding unique molecular identifiers to them. In TCRdb, the RACE reads were re-called with MiXCR into one record per CDR3 protein. Counted here are about 96,000 distinct CDR3 sequences, approximately 9.3% occurring once; the ten biggest clones make up about 2%. This clonotype was observed many times. The antigen is unknown. Time point meaning: patch test 2, 6 weeks after DPC sensitization. Documented treatment: therapeutic diphenylcyclopropenone sensitization with weekly scalp DPC. V lost 0 bases, J lost 4 bases, and 10 bases lay in between. Germline-derived CDR1 and CDR2 are MNHNS and SASEGT. This CDR3 has 14 residues.

The chain is built from TRBV6-1 and TRBJ2-7, with D possibly matching TRBD1 (6 bases). The sample here was whole blood, taken in connection with sensitization to the hapten diphenylcyclopropenone (DPC). This receptor was obtained from a woman aged 40 to 50 with alopecia areata. Some clones in this sample may be carry-over from other donors' samples. Written as DNA, the CDR3 is TGTGCCAGCAGTGAAGCGGTCCAGGGGTACGAGCAGTACTTC. Protein: CASSEAVQGYEQYF.